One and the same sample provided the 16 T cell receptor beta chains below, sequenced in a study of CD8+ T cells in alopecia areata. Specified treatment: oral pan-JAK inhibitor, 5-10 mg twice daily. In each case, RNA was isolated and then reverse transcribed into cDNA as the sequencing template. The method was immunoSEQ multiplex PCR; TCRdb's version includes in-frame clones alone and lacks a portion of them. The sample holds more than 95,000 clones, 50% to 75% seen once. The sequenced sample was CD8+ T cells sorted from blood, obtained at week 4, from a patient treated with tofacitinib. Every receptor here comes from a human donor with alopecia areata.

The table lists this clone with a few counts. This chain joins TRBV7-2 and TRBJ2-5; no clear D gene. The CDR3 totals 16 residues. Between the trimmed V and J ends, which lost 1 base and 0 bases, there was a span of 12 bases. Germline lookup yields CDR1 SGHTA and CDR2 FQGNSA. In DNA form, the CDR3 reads TGTGCCAGCAGCTTAGGGCCACCGGAACACCAAGAGACCCAGTACTTC. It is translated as CASSLGPPEHQETQYF.

In DNA, the CDR3 is TGTGCCAGCAGCTCAGCCTGGGGGCAAGGATACGAGCAGTACTTC. It encodes CASSSAWGQGYEQYF. This chain uses TRBV7-9 with TRBJ2-7; possible D gene TRBD1, 6 bases. Germline V gives CDR1 SEHNR, CDR2 FQNEAQ (reference sequence). The CDR3 runs to 15 residues. With 4 bases removed from V and 4 bases from J, the gap between germline ends came to 17 bases. Based on the CDR3 plus reference TRBV7-9 and TRBJ2-7, the full variable domain is DTGVSQNPRHKITKRGQNVTFRCDPISEHNRLYWYRQTLGQGPEFLTYFQNEAQLEKSRLLSDRFSAERPKGSFSTLEIQRTEQGDSAMYLCASSSAWGQGYEQYFGPGTRLTVT.

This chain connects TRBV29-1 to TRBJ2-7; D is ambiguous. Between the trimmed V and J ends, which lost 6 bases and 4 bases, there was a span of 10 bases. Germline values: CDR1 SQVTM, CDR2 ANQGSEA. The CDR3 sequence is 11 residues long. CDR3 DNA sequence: TGCAGCGTCTACTGGGGATACGAGCAGTACTTC. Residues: CSVYWGYEQYF.

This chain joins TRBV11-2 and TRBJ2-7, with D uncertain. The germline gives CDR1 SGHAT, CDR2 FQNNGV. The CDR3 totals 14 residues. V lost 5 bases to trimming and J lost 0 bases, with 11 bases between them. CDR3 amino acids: CASSLRAASYEQYF. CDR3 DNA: TGTGCCAGCAGCCTCCGCGCGGCCTCCTACGAGCAGTACTTC.

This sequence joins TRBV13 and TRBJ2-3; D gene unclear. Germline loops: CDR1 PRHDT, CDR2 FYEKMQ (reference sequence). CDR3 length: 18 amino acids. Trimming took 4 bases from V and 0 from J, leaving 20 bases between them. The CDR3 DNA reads TGTGCCAGCAGCTCCGTTACGACACTGAATACTAGCACAGATACGCAGTATTTT. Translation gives CASSSVTTLNTSTDTQYF.

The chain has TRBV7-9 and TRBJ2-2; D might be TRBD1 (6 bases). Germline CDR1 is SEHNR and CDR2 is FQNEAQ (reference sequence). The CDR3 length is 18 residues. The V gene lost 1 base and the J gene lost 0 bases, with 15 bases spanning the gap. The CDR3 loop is CASSLVRSGTTNTGELFF. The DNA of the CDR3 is TGTGCCAGCAGCTTAGTTCGATCTGGGACAACGAACACCGGGGAGCTGTTTTTT. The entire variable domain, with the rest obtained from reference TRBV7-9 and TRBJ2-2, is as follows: DTGVSQNPRHKITKRGQNVTFRCDPISEHNRLYWYRQTLGQGPEFLTYFQNEAQLEKSRLLSDRFSAERPKGSFSTLEIQRTEQGDSAMYLCASSLVRSGTTNTGELFFGEGSRLTVL.

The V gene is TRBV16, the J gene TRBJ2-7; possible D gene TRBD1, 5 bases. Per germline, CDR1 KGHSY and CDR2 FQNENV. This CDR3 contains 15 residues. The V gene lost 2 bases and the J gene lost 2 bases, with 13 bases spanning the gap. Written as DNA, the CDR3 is TGTGCCAGCAGCCAACCGACAGCCTACCCCTACGAGCAGTACTTC. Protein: CASSQPTAYPYEQYF.

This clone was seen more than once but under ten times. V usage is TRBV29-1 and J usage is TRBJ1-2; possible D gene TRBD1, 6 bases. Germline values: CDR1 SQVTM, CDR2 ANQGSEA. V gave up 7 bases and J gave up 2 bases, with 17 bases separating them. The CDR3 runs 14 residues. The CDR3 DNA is TGCAGCGCCAGGGGAGCCCCTACCAACTATGGCTACACCTTC. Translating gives CSARGAPTNYGYTF.

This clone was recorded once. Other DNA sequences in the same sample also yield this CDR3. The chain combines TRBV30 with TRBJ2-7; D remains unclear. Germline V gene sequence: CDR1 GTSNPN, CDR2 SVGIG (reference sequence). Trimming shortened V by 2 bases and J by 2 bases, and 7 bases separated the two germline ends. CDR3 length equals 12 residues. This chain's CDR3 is CAWSPGPYEQYF. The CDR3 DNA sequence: TGTGCCTGGAGTCCTGGTCCCTACGAGCAGTACTTC.

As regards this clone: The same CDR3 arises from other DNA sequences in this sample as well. CDR3 in amino acids: CASSLSGNQPQHF. DNA of the CDR3: TGTGCCAGCAGTTTATCCGGCAATCAGCCCCAGCATTTT. The V and J genes are TRBV27 and TRBJ1-5, with no clear D. CDR3 length: 13 amino acids. Looked up from germline, CDR1 is MNHEY and CDR2 is SMNVEV (reference sequence). Trimming removed 0 bases from V and 2 bases from J, with 2 bases in between.

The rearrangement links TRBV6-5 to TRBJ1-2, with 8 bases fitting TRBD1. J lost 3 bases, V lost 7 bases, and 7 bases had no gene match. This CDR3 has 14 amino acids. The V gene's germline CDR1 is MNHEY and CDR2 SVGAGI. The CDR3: CASTGQGRDYGYTF. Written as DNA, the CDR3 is TGTGCCAGCACCGGACAGGGAAGGGACTATGGCTACACCTTC.

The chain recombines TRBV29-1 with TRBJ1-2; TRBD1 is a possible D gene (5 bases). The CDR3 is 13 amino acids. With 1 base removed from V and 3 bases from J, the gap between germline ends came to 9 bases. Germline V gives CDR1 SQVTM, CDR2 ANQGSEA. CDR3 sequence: CSVEGRQYYGYTF. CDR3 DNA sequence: TGCAGCGTTGAAGGCAGACAGTACTATGGCTACACCTTC.

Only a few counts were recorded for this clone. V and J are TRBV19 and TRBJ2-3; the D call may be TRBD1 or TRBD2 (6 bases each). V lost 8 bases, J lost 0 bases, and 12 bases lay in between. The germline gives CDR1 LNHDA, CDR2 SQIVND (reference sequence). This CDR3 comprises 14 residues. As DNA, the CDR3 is TGTGCCAGTGCCGGGGGCGGGAGCACAGATACGCAGTATTTT. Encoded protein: CASAGGGSTDTQYF.

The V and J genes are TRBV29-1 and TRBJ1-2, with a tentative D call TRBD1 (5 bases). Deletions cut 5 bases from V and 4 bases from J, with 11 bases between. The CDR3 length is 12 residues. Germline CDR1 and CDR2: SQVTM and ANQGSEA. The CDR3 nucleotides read TGCAGCGTTCTCGGGACCGCCTATGGCTACACCTTC. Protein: CSVLGTAYGYTF.

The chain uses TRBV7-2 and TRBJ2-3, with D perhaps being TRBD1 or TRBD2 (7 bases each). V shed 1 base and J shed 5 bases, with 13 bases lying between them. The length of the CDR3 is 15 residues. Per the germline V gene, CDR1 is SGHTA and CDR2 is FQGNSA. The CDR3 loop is CASSLVGGGLDTQYF. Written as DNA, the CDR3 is TGTGCCAGCAGCTTAGTGGGAGGGGGCTTAGATACGCAGTATTTT.

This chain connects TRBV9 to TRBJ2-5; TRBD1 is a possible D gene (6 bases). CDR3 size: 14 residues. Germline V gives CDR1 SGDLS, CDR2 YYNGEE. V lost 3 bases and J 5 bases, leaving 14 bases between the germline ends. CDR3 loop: CASSDTGSRETQYF. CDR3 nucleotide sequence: TGTGCCAGCAGCGACACAGGGTCTCGGGAGACCCAGTACTTC.